Detailed here is one TCR beta chain. The CDR3 loop spans 16 amino acids. The V gene's germline CDR1 is SGHTA and CDR2 FQGTGA. The V gene end was trimmed by 5 bases and the J gene end by 3 bases; junction bases not matched to a gene: 8. The assay was immunoSEQ multiplex PCR, and TCRdb's table has in-frame clones only and misses some. The sample lists roughly 150,000 clones, almost 85% occurring once. The sample originates from a study of blood T cell repertoires in COVID-19. The chain joins TRBV7-3 to TRBJ2-2; 8 bases are shared with TRBD2. The sequence was collected from a woman of 80 years or more with COVID-19, enrolled during active disease. The material sequenced was peripheral blood. This chain's CDR3 is CASSPYGRADTGELFF. The CDR3 DNA reads TGTGCCAGCAGCCCCTACGGGAGGGCGGACACCGGGGAGCTGTTTTTT.